This T cell receptor beta chain was sequenced for a study of blood T cells in healthy people across ages. Study-level points and caveats: Changes in expanded clonotypes were possibly confounded, as the CMV status of donors was unknown.

Sample-barcoded 5' priming and a J-beta primer mix drove a second PCR of about 7 to 11 cycles. TCRdb reprocessed the 5' RACE reads with MiXCR, giving one entry per CDR3 protein. The sample carries 1.5 million to 2 million distinct CDR3 sequences, around half recorded once. The CDR3 is 16 amino acids. Germline CDR1 reads SGDLS; CDR2 reads YYNGEE. V was pared by 0 bases and J by 3 bases, with 14 bases between. In the case of this clonotype: The antigen is undetermined.

The J gene is TRBJ2-3, the V gene TRBV9; TRBD2 is a possible D gene (6 bases). This clonotype was sampled from a woman in her thirties or forties in good health. Sequenced: blood. Here the CDR3 DNA reads TGTGCCAGCAGCGTAGGAATAGCGGTTGTAACAGATACGCAGTATTTT. Its protein product is CASSVGIAVVTDTQYF.